This record concerns one TCR beta chain sequence. The entry originates in a study of control samples from healthy donors and cancer patients. Measured with immunoSEQ multiplex PCR; TCRdb has only the in-frame clones, and not every one. Of roughly 55,000 clones listed, 88% were seen once; the top ten hold 3.5% to 4.5%. This CDR3 is 15 amino acids long. Germline V gene data show CDR1 as LGHDT and CDR2 as YNNKEL (reference sequence). The V and J ends lost 1 base and 6 bases respectively, with 13 bases between them. The chain recombines TRBV3-1 (or the pseudogene TRBV3-2) with TRBJ2-1; perhaps TRBD2 as D (5 bases). Sequencing was carried out using blood. The origin of this receptor is a man over 45 in good health. This CDR3 reads CASSQGGLSSNEQFF. The DNA for the CDR3 is TGTGCCAGCAGCCAAGGAGGGCTGAGTTCCAATGAGCAGTTCTTC.